These 27 T cell receptor beta chains originate from one sample sequenced in a study of post-analysis software for immune sequencing data. Carried by the TCR beta cDNA libraries were unique molecular identifiers. TCRdb recomputed calls from the PCR reads with MiXCR, one row per CDR3 protein. The sample consists of 380,000 or so distinct CDR3 sequences, around 37% of them appearing once. General study results and limits: The five TRBV segments detected at higher frequency in patients than in controls included TRBV5-6, TRBV5-1 and TRBV20-1.

Their antigen targets remain unknown. The material sequenced was blood. The receptors shown here come from a girl between 10 and 17 years old with multiple sclerosis.

This clonotype was found a few times. V usage is TRBV4-1 and J usage is TRBJ2-1; 10 positions match TRBD2. Germline CDR1 MGHRA, CDR2 YSYEKL. The CDR3 has 18 residues. The J segment lost 4 bases and the V segment lost 5 bases, leaving 14 bases of the junction unmatched. The CDR3 reads CASSLSGPRTSGYNEQFF. Here the CDR3 DNA reads TGCGCCAGCAGCTTAAGTGGGCCCCGGACTAGCGGTTACAATGAGCAGTTCTTC.

This clonotype was detected only a few times. The gene calls are TRBV11-1 and TRBJ2-7; unclear D gene. This CDR3 has 14 amino acids. Trimming removed 3 bases at V and 0 bases at J, with 9 bases between. Germline V CDR1 and CDR2: SGHAT, FQDESV (reference sequence). Here the CDR3 reads CASSLDGYSYEQYF. Written as DNA, the CDR3 is TGTGCCAGCAGCTTGGACGGTTACTCCTACGAGCAGTACTTC. The whole variable domain, remainder taken from reference TRBV11-1 and TRBJ2-7, is EAEVAQSPRYKITEKSQAVAFWCDPISGHATLYWYRQILGQGPELLVQFQDESVVDDSQLPKDRFSAERLKGVDSTLKIQPAELGDSAMYLCASSLDGYSYEQYFGPGTRLTVT.

In regard to this clonotype: One end of the junction does not line up with germline, which may come from a read error. This chain uses TRBV6-1 with TRBJ2-1; 8 bases agree with TRBD1. Germline V CDR1 and CDR2: MNHNS, SASEGT. This CDR3 is 15 amino acids long. The CDR3 region has the DNA TGTGTCAGCACCTTTGGACAGGGCAACTACAATGAGCAGTTCTTC. Translating gives CVSTFGQGNYNEQFF.

The chain joins TRBV25-1 to TRBJ1-5; D is possibly TRBD1 (6 bases). Germline V gene sequence: CDR1 MGHDK, CDR2 SYGVNS. The V and J ends lost 6 bases and 3 bases respectively, with 12 bases between them. This CDR3 spans 14 amino acids. The CDR3 nucleotides are TGTGCCAGCAGAGCACAGGGAAACAATCAGCCCCAGCATTTT. Translating it yields CASRAQGNNQPQHF.

This clonotype was found a few times. This chain connects TRBV7-2 to TRBJ2-7; D perhaps matches TRBD2 (7 bases). Germline V CDR1 and CDR2: SGHTA, FQGNSA. This CDR3 has 15 amino acids. V shed 5 bases and J shed 4 bases, with 18 bases lying between them. The CDR3 region has the DNA TGTGCCAGCAGCCTAGGGGGGGGAAGTGGTTACGAGCAGTACTTC. This translates into CASSLGGGSGYEQYF.

This sequence joins TRBV6-4 and TRBJ1-1; D unresolved. The V end was cut by 6 bases, the J end by 1 base, with 9 bases between. Germline V gives CDR1 MRHNA, CDR2 SNTAGT. The CDR3 is 13 residues long. The CDR3 protein is CASSRKENTEAFF. CDR3 coding DNA: TGTGCCAGCAGCAGGAAAGAGAACACTGAAGCTTTCTTT.

The chain employs TRBV7-9 and TRBJ1-5; D remains ambiguous. Trimming took off 4 bases at V and 1 base at J, with 8 bases between the two ends. Germline V gene sequence: CDR1 SEHNR, CDR2 FQNEAQ (reference sequence). This CDR3 spans 14 amino acids. CDR3 in DNA: TGTGCCAGCAGCTGGACCGGGAGCAATCAGCCCCAGCATTTT. It codes for CASSWTGSNQPQHF.

The table lists this clonotype with a few counts. The chain combines TRBV11-2 with TRBJ2-1, with D unclear. V was pared by 4 bases and J by 8 bases, with 12 bases between. The CDR3 is 13 residues long. Germline V gene data show CDR1 as SGHAT and CDR2 as FQNNGV. The CDR3 DNA reads TGTGCCAGCAGCTCGATTCCGCGCGATGAGCAGTTCTTC. As protein: CASSSIPRDEQFF.

The chain combines TRBV6-5 with TRBJ1-2; TRBD1 might be the D (6 bases). With 5 bases removed from V and 5 bases from J, the gap between germline ends came to 12 bases. CDR1 is MNHEY, CDR2 SVGAGI, per germline. The CDR3 is made up of 13 amino acids. CDR3 region: CASSLDRKYGYTF. In nucleotides, the CDR3 is TGTGCCAGCAGTCTTGACAGGAAGTATGGCTACACCTTC.

This clonotype was seen only a few times. The chain's CDR3 is CASSEAGRIQGYTF. The CDR3 bases are TGTGCCAGCAGTGAAGCGGGCAGGATCCAAGGCTACACCTTC. The J gene is TRBJ1-2, the V gene TRBV2; D unresolved. The CDR3 loop spans 14 amino acids. V gave up 0 bases and J gave up 8 bases, with 13 bases separating them. CDR1 is SNHLY and CDR2 is FYNNEI in the germline V gene.

The chain links TRBV5-1 to TRBJ2-1; 10 bases align to TRBD2. With the DNA end fitting TRBJ2-7 better, the J assignment may be wrong. Germline CDR1 SGHRS, CDR2 YFSETQ. There are 15 residues in the CDR3. The CDR3 spells CASSWVPAGGREQYF. In DNA form, the CDR3 reads TGCGCCAGCAGCTGGGTTCCAGCGGGGGGGAGGGAGCAGTACTTC.

The chain carries TRBV30 and TRBJ2-3, with D possibly being TRBD1 (5 bases). From germline, CDR1 is GTSNPN and CDR2 SVGIG (reference sequence). V was cut by 2 bases and J by 1 base, with 7 bases left in between. The CDR3 spans 13 residues. In nucleotides, the CDR3 is TGTGCCTGGAGTAAAGGGGGCACAGATACGCAGTATTTT. It is translated as CAWSKGGTDTQYF.

The rearrangement joins TRBV20-1 to TRBJ2-1; no definite D call. This CDR3 contains 16 residues. The germline CDR1 and CDR2 sequences are DFQATT and SNEGSKA (reference sequence). Trimming removed 5 bases at V and 1 base at J, with 18 bases between. CDR3 protein: CSAPWDYSDSYNEQFF. CDR3 in DNA: TGCAGTGCTCCCTGGGATTACAGCGATTCCTACAATGAGCAGTTCTTC.

This clonotype appeared a few times. J is TRBJ2-7 and V is TRBV11-2, with D hard to call. Germline V lookup: CDR1 SGHAT, CDR2 FQNNGV. The V end lost 5 bases, the J end lost 3 bases, and 14 bases lay between the germline ends. CDR3 length: 14 residues. In DNA, the CDR3 is TGTGCCAGCAGCATACAGCGTTCAGGCTACGAGCAGTACTTC. Encoded protein: CASSIQRSGYEQYF.

This clonotype was picked up a small number of times. The rearrangement links TRBV7-8 to TRBJ2-7; TRBD2 is a possible D gene (5 bases). The CDR3 totals 15 residues. Trimming stripped 5 bases from V and 2 bases from J, with 16 bases between. Per the germline V gene, CDR1 is SGHVS and CDR2 is FQNEAQ. The CDR3 protein is CASSARVREAYEQYF. As DNA, the CDR3 is TGTGCCAGCAGCGCCCGTGTGAGGGAAGCCTACGAGCAGTACTTC.

The chain joins TRBV5-1 to TRBJ2-1, with a weak D call TRBD1 (5 bases). V shed 0 bases and J shed 5 bases, with 12 bases lying between them. Germline CDR1 is SGHRS and CDR2 is YFSETQ. This CDR3 comprises 15 residues. This chain's CDR3 is CASSLVSGNDNEQFF. For the CDR3, the DNA is TGCGCCAGCAGCTTGGTATCAGGGAACGACAATGAGCAGTTCTTC.

V is TRBV7-8 and J is TRBJ2-3; D unresolved. From germline, CDR1 is SGHVS and CDR2 FQNEAQ. The germline V and J ends were trimmed by 3 bases and 4 bases, with 11 bases remaining between them. This CDR3 comprises 14 residues. As DNA, the CDR3 is TGTGCCAGCAGCTTTCAGTTAGGACCAGATACGCAGTATTTT. It specifies CASSFQLGPDTQYF.

This clonotype appeared once. The genes are TRBV6-5 and TRBJ2-1; 11 nucleotides match TRBD2. The germline V gene encodes CDR1 MNHEY and CDR2 SVGAGI. The CDR3 contains 15 residues. Trimming cost V 4 bases and J 7 bases; bases outside gene matches: 6. CDR3: CASSSKGLAVNEQFF. CDR3 bases: TGTGCCAGCAGTTCGAAGGGACTAGCGGTTAATGAGCAGTTCTTC.

This clonotype appeared a few times. J is TRBJ2-1 and V is TRBV4-3; no clear D. CDR1 and CDR2 from the germline V gene are LGHNA and YSLEER. V was clipped by 2 bases and J by 4 bases, with 9 bases between them. The CDR3 runs to 14 residues. CDR3 region: CASSQNLVYNEQFF. The CDR3 region has the DNA TGCGCCAGCAGCCAAAACCTGGTGTACAATGAGCAGTTCTTC.

The table lists this clonotype with a few counts. The J gene is TRBJ1-2, the V gene TRBV9, with a possible D match to TRBD1 (6 bases). V lost 3 bases to trimming and J lost 0 bases, with 6 bases between them. This CDR3 region has 13 residues. Looked up from germline, CDR1 is SGDLS and CDR2 is YYNGEE. The CDR3 nucleotides read TGTGCCAGCAGCGGGGGGCCTAACTATGGCTACACCTTC. Protein product: CASSGGPNYGYTF.

The chain joins TRBV20-1 to TRBJ2-5; 8 positions match TRBD2. Germline V CDR1 and CDR2: DFQATT, SNEGSKA (reference sequence). CDR3 length equals 14 residues. J was trimmed by 7 bases and V by 3 bases; bases with no gene match: 10. Written as DNA, the CDR3 is TGCAGTGCTAGTCCCCAGAGCGGGGGTGGGACCCAGTACTTC. Its translation: CSASPQSGGGTQYF.

In this sample, this clonotype turned up a few times. The rearrangement uses TRBV25-1 and TRBJ1-5; unclear D gene. The V end was cut by 1 base, the J end by 0 bases, with 13 bases between. In germline, CDR1 is MGHDK, CDR2 SYGVNS. The length of the CDR3 is 17 residues. In DNA, the CDR3 is TGTGCCAGCAGTGAATTGGACGTGCCTTATAGCAATCAGCCCCAGCATTTT. This sequence encodes CASSELDVPYSNQPQHF.

In its sample, this clonotype was seen a few times. The germline gene is not matched at one end of the junction; a read error may be the cause. The CDR3 sequence: CANSRTGFTDTQYF. Here the CDR3 DNA reads TGTGCCAACAGTAGGACAGGATTCACAGATACGCAGTATTTT. The genes are TRBV27 and TRBJ2-3; 7 nucleotides line up with TRBD1. This CDR3 contains 14 residues. Germline V gene data show CDR1 as MNHEY and CDR2 as SMNVEV (reference sequence).

J is TRBJ2-3 and V is TRBV28; a possible D gene is TRBD1 (5 bases). Trimming took off 3 bases at V and 5 bases at J, with 18 bases between the two ends. This CDR3 spans 16 amino acids. Germline values: CDR1 MDHEN, CDR2 SYDVKM. CDR3 nucleotide sequence: TGTGCCAGCAGTTTGCCCGGACAAGGCCTTCGAGATACGCAGTATTTT. Translation: CASSLPGQGLRDTQYF.

This clonotype occurred a few times. The V gene is TRBV5-1, the J gene TRBJ2-1, with a weak D call TRBD1 (5 bases). The CDR3 is 16 amino acids. CDR1 is SGHRS, CDR2 YFSETQ, per germline. V lost 4 bases and J 0 bases, leaving 14 bases between the germline ends. CDR3 coding DNA: TGCGCCAGCAGCGGATCCCGGACAATCTCCTACAATGAGCAGTTCTTC. It is translated as CASSGSRTISYNEQFF.

This clonotype was seen more than once but under ten times. The V and J genes are TRBV7-9 and TRBJ2-1; 15 bases are shared with TRBD2. Trimming at V came to 5 bases and at J to 0 bases, leaving 8 bases not matched to a gene. Germline lookup yields CDR1 SEHNR and CDR2 FQNEAQ (reference sequence). The CDR3 sequence is 19 residues long. The CDR3 DNA reads as TGTGCCAGCAGCACCCTTCGGACTAGCGGGGGGGCCTCCTACAATGAGCAGTTCTTC. It is translated as CASSTLRTSGGASYNEQFF.

This clonotype was counted between two and nine times. The rearrangement joins TRBV11-1 to TRBJ2-1; 7 nucleotides agree with TRBD1. The CDR3 runs to 15 residues. Germline V gene data show CDR1 as SGHAT and CDR2 as FQDESV (reference sequence). The trim removed 5 bases at V and 7 bases at J, leaving 11 bases unmatched. The CDR3 spells CASSETGNLENEQFF. As DNA, the CDR3 is TGTGCCAGCAGCGAGACAGGGAACCTTGAGAATGAGCAGTTCTTC.